A selection of T cell receptor beta chains follows, all from one sample in a study of T cells in Graves' hyperthyroidism and ophthalmopathy. Using its own MiXCR run on the multiplex PCR reads, TCRdb lists one record per CDR3 protein. The table records 250,000 or so distinct CDR3 sequences, around 15% of them present only once. Sequencing used blood. Receptors originate from a woman between 45 and 65 years old with Graves' hyperthyroidism that later progressed to Graves' ophthalmopathy. Both conserved end residues are part of each CDR3. The D gene is left open where the match is weak. Rows may omit the clone size; those that give it use once, few, many or a size class.

CASNHGLSLSLYEQYF | TGTGCCAGCAACCATGGACTATCCCTGAGTCTTTACGAGCAGTACTTC | many | TRBV6-2/TRBV6-3 | . | TRBJ2-7 | 16
CASSLRGVGTSPLHF | TGTGCCAGCAGCTTAAGGGGTGTCGGGACCTCACCCCTCCACTTT | many | TRBV7-3 | . | TRBJ1-6 | 15
CAAGGSGGSYNEQFF | TGTGCCGCCGGGGGTTCGGGAGGCTCCTACAATGAGCAGTTCTTC | many | TRBV6-1 | TRBD2 | TRBJ2-1 | 15
CASTPGGAADTQYF | TGTGCCAGCACCCCGGGAGGAGCGGCAGATACGCAGTATTTT | few | TRBV28 | TRBD2 | TRBJ2-3 | 14
CASSYPQGHEQFF | TGTGCCAGCAGTTACCCCCAGGGGCATGAGCAGTTCTTC | few | TRBV6-9 | . | TRBJ2-1 | 13
CASSEGNEQFF | TGCGCCAGCAGTGAGGGCAATGAGCAGTTCTTC | many | TRBV5-1 | . | TRBJ2-1 | 11
CASSLRGAGEQYF | TGTGCCAGCAGTCTGCGGGGGGCGGGGGAGCAGTACTTC | many | TRBV27 | TRBD2 | TRBJ2-7 | 13
CASSEQGATDTQYF | TGTGCCAGCAGCGAACAGGGGGCCACAGATACGCAGTATTTT | few | TRBV7-3 | TRBD1 | TRBJ2-3 | 14
CASYNRGSGEQFF | TGTGCCAGCTACAACAGGGGTAGCGGTGAGCAGTTCTTC | few | TRBV28 | . | TRBJ2-1 | 13
CASSEITTGQVGAFF | TGTGCCAGCAGTGAAATAACCACGGGACAGGTAGGGGCTTTCTTT | many | TRBV6-1 | TRBD1 | TRBJ1-1 | 15
CASSMGRSETQYF | TGTGCCAGCAGTATGGGAAGGTCGGAGACCCAGTACTTC | many | TRBV2 | . | TRBJ2-5 | 13
CAGSSDLNTEAFF | TGTGCCGGCAGCTCAGACCTGAACACTGAAGCTTTCTTT | . | TRBV5-4 | . | TRBJ1-1 | 13
CATSDRTGVYGYTF | TGTGCCACCAGTGACCGCACAGGGGTCTATGGCTACACCTTC | many | TRBV24-1 | TRBD1 | TRBJ1-2 | 14
CSARDGSGGLTEQFF | TGCAGTGCTAGAGATGGTAGCGGTGGCCTCACTGAGCAGTTCTTC | many | TRBV20-1 | . | TRBJ2-1 | 15
CASSGTGGGGRDEQFF | TGTGCCAGCAGCGGGACAGGGGGGGGCGGGAGGGATGAGCAGTTCTTC | . | TRBV2 | TRBD1 | TRBJ2-1 | 16
CASSLSVLVPLGPGTEAFF | TGTGCCAGCAGTTTGTCAGTTTTAGTCCCTCTGGGTCCCGGTACTGAAGCTTTCTTT | many | TRBV27 | . | TRBJ1-1 | 19
CASSPTGNDEQYF | TGTGCCAGCTCACCCACAGGGAACGACGAGCAGTACTTC | many | TRBV18 | . | TRBJ2-7 | 13
CASSERTGVGETQYF | TGTGCCAGCAGTGAACGGACAGGAGTCGGAGAGACCCAGTACTTC | many | TRBV2 | TRBD1 | TRBJ2-5 | 15
CASSMVPAGNSYNEQFF | TGTGCCAGTAGTATGGTCCCAGCGGGAAACTCCTACAATGAGCAGTTCTTC | . | TRBV19 | TRBD2 | TRBJ2-1 | 17
CASTRTSGYYEQYF | TGTGCCAGCACTCGGACTAGCGGCTACTACGAGCAGTACTTC | many | TRBV2 | TRBD2 | TRBJ2-7 | 14
CSARSSIPGNEQFF | TGCAGTGCTAGATCCTCGATTCCTGGGAATGAGCAGTTCTTC | many | TRBV20-1 | . | TRBJ2-1 | 14
CASSLESVASDTQYF | TGTGCCAGCAGCTTGGAGTCCGTGGCTTCAGATACGCAGTATTTT | many | TRBV5-8 | . | TRBJ2-3 | 15